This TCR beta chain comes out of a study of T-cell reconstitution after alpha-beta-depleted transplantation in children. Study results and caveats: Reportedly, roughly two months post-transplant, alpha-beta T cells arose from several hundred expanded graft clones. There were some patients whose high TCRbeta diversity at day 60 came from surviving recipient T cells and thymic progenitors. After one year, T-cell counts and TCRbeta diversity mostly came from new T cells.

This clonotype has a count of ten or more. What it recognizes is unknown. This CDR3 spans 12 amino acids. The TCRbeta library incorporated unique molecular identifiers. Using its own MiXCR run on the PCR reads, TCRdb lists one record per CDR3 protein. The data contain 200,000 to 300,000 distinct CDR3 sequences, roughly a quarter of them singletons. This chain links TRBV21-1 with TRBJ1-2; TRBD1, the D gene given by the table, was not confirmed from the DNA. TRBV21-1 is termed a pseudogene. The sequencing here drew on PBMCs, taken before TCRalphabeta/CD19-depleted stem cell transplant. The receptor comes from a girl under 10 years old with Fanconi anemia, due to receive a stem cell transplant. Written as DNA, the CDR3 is TGTGCCAGCAGCAGGACAGGACGGGGCTACACCTTC. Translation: CASSRTGRGYTF.